Sequencing of this T cell receptor beta chain was carried out in a study of T-cell memory formation after mild COVID-19. Findings and caveats of the study: Cross-reactive memory appears to have joined, as suggested by some responding clones showing up in pre-infection memory. The study found balanced CD4/CD8 in clones contracting day 15 to 85 and a CD4+ lean in later expanders.

Germline CDR1 is KGHDR and CDR2 is SFDVKD. The CDR3 totals 17 residues. The junction had 12 bases not matched to a gene; V was cut back by 3 bases and J by 6 bases. This clonotype occurred a few times. What it binds is unknown. Amplification by 5'RACE using constant-segment primers produced TCR alpha and TCR beta cDNA libraries that carried sample barcodes and UMIs. TCRdb re-analysed the 5' RACE reads in MiXCR, keeping a single row per CDR3 protein. The data hold roughly 130,000 distinct CDR3 sequences, with around 6.3% observed a single time. Sequencing used PBMCs or a T cell subset sorted from them (not recorded which). The clonotype originates from an adult woman who had mild COVID-19 (a few samples of this study predate the infection). Cell type and time point are not known. The chain carries TRBV24-1 and TRBJ2-2, with 7 bases fitting TRBD2. The CDR3 DNA sequence: TGTGCCACCAGTGATCCTTCCCCCAGCGGGGTGGCCGGGGAGCTGTTTTTT. This translates into CATSDPSPSGVAGELFF.